One and the same sample provided the 13 T cell receptor beta chains below, sequenced in a study of T-cell reconstitution after alpha-beta-depleted transplantation in children. Using unique molecular identifiers, the investigators prepared the TCRbeta library. TCRdb reanalysed the PCR reads using MiXCR and keeps one entry per CDR3 protein. The sample carries some 200,000 distinct CDR3 sequences, 8% to 10% recorded once. The sequences come from PBMCs from the stem cell graft donor, collected from the stem cell graft. The origin of the receptors is a human donor who donated a stem cell graft to a child with acute lymphoblastic leukemia.

This clonotype was seen at least ten times. The genes are TRBV20-1 and TRBJ2-3; D is unclear. Trimming stripped 2 bases from V and 7 bases from J, with 10 bases between. The CDR3 has 12 residues. Germline V lookup: CDR1 DFQATT, CDR2 SNEGSKA (reference sequence). The CDR3 DNA follows: TGCAGTGCTAGACCTACCGGCCATACGCAGTATTTT. Protein: CSARPTGHTQYF.

The chain links TRBV5-5 to TRBJ1-4, with 8 bases identical to TRBD1. The CDR3 covers 15 residues. Germline-derived CDR1 and CDR2 are SGHKS and YYEKEE (reference sequence). Losses at the gene ends were 4 bases for V and 7 bases for J; bases not matched to a gene: 9. The CDR3 sequence: CASSPQQGVFEKLFF. Here the CDR3 DNA reads TGTGCCAGCAGCCCACAACAGGGGGTATTTGAAAAACTGTTTTTT.

This chain connects TRBV11-2 to TRBJ2-1, with D uncertain. V shed 1 base and J shed 5 bases, with 12 bases lying between them. The CDR3 runs to 15 residues. Germline V lookup: CDR1 SGHAT, CDR2 FQNNGV. CDR3 sequence: CASSLVSAVNNEQFF. The CDR3 coding sequence is TGTGCCAGCAGCTTAGTTTCGGCGGTAAACAATGAGCAGTTCTTC.

This clonotype was seen a handful of times. This rearrangement joins TRBV5-1 to TRBJ2-1, with 11 bases aligning to TRBD2. The CDR3 is 15 residues long. The V and J ends lost 0 bases and 8 bases, in that order; junction bases with no gene match: 4. Germline loops: CDR1 SGHRS, CDR2 YFSETQ. CDR3 nucleotide sequence: TGCGCCAGCAGCTTGGGTAGCGGGGGGGCTGATGAGCAGTTCTTC. This translates into CASSLGSGGADEQFF.

This clonotype was recorded at least ten times. This chain joins TRBV20-1 and TRBJ1-2; TRBD1 might be the D (5 bases). From germline, CDR1 is DFQATT and CDR2 SNEGSKA (reference sequence). The CDR3 is 16 amino acids. Trimming pared 2 bases from V and 7 bases from J, leaving 23 bases between. CDR3 DNA sequence: TGCAGTGCTAGAAAACCCCGGGGCCACCAGCACCTTGGCTACACCTTC. It specifies CSARKPRGHQHLGYTF.

This clonotype occurred many times. The chain has TRBV5-1 and TRBJ2-1; TRBD2 matches at 8 bases. Germline loops: CDR1 SGHRS, CDR2 YFSETQ. Trimming took 0 bases from V and 5 from J; bases not matched to a gene: 7. The CDR3 is made up of 16 amino acids. CDR3: CASSLVPLAEDNEQFF. The CDR3, as DNA: TGCGCCAGCAGCTTGGTGCCACTAGCGGAGGACAATGAGCAGTTCTTC.

CDR3 DNA: TGTGCCAGCAGCTACGAAGGAGGGTTCGATTCACCCCTCCACTTT. Translated, it gives CASSYEGGFDSPLHF. The J gene is TRBJ1-6, the V gene TRBV7-9; no firm D call. The CDR3 is 15 amino acids. V was cut by 4 bases and J by 8 bases, with 15 bases left in between. Per germline, CDR1 SEHNR and CDR2 FQNEAQ (reference sequence). Full variable domain (rest looked up from reference TRBV7-9 and TRBJ1-6): DTGVSQNPRHKITKRGQNVTFRCDPISEHNRLYWYRQTLGQGPEFLTYFQNEAQLEKSRLLSDRFSAERPKGSFSTLEIQRTEQGDSAMYLCASSYEGGFDSPLHFGNGTRLTVT.

Remarks on this clonotype: A clone one base away is much larger, so this may be a read error. V gene TRBV6-1 combines with J gene TRBJ2-1; no clear D. V lost 7 bases and J 5 bases, leaving 12 bases between the germline ends. Germline V gene data show CDR1 as MNHNS and CDR2 as SASEGT. The CDR3 is 13 amino acids. In DNA form, the CDR3 reads TGTGCCAGCACCATGGACCCTAACAATGAGCAGTTCTTC. The encoded protein is CASTMDPNNEQFF.

The V gene is TRBV9, the J gene TRBJ1-3; possible D gene TRBD1, 5 bases. Germline V gene lookup returns CDR1 SGDLS and CDR2 YYNGEE. The CDR3 length is 14 residues. V lost 6 bases to trimming and J lost 1 base, with 11 bases between them. DNA for the CDR3: TGTGCCAGCAATCAGGGTTATTCTGGAAACACCATATATTTT. It codes for CASNQGYSGNTIYF.

The chain links TRBV6-5 to TRBJ2-7; a weak D match, TRBD1 (6 bases). The CDR3 extends over 16 amino acids. V dropped 0 bases and J dropped 0 bases, with 12 bases sitting between them. Germline-derived CDR1 and CDR2 are MNHEY and SVGAGI. CDR3 protein: CASSYSWTVSSYEQYF. CDR3 DNA sequence: TGTGCCAGCAGTTACTCCTGGACAGTTAGCTCCTACGAGCAGTACTTC.

The CDR3 DNA reads as TGCAGTGCTAGAGTACCCCGGGGGGGCCTCGGCGGGGAGCTGTTTTTT. It encodes CSARVPRGGLGGELFF. The chain combines TRBV20-1 with TRBJ2-2, with 8 nucleotides matching TRBD2. Germline CDR1 and CDR2: DFQATT and SNEGSKA (reference sequence). This CDR3 region has 16 residues. After removal of 1 base from V and 7 bases from J, the junction contained 11 bases not matched to a gene.

This clonotype was counted ten times or more. This chain links TRBV11-2 with TRBJ2-3; 7 bases are shared with TRBD2. The CDR3 is 15 residues long. Germline V gives CDR1 SGHAT, CDR2 FQNNGV. The junction had 3 bases not matched to a gene; V was cut back by 0 bases and J by 3 bases. CDR3 amino acids: CASSLDRGGTDTQYF. CDR3 sequence (DNA): TGTGCCAGCAGCTTAGACCGGGGAGGGACAGATACGCAGTATTTT.

The chain carries TRBV20-1 and TRBJ1-6; D perhaps matches TRBD1 (6 bases). CDR1 and CDR2 from the germline V gene are DFQATT and SNEGSKA (reference sequence). The V end was cut by 0 bases, the J end by 5 bases, with 17 bases between. The CDR3 length is 17 residues. This chain's CDR3 is CSARDIIAGADNSPLHF. CDR3 nucleotide sequence: TGCAGTGCTAGAGATATCATAGCAGGGGCGGATAATTCACCCCTCCACTTT.